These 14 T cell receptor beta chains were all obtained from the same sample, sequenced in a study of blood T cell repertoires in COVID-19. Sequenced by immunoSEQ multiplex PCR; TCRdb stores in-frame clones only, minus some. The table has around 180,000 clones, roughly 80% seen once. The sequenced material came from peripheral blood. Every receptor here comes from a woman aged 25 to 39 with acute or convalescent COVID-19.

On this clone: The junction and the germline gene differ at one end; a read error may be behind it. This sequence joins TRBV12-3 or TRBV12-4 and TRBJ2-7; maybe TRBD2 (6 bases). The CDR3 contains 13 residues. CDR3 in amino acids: CASSLTGGGAGDF. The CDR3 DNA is TGTGCCAGCAGTTTAACGGGTGGTGGAGCGGGTGACTTC.

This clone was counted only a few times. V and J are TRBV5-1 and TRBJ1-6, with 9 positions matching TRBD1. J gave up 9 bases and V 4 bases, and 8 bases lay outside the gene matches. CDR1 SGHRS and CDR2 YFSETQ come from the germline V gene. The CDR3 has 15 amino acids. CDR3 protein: CASSQGQGKASPLHF. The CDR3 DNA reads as TGCGCCAGCAGCCAGGGACAGGGAAAGGCTTCACCCCTCCACTTT.

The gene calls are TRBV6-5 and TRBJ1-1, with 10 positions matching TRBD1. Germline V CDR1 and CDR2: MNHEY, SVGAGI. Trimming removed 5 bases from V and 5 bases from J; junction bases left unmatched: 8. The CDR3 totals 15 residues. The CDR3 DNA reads TGTGCCAGCAGTCACAGGACAGGGGGGCTTACTGAAGCTTTCTTT. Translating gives CASSHRTGGLTEAFF.

CDR3 amino acids: CASSIGSLATGELFF. The DNA for the CDR3 is TGTGCCAGTAGTATAGGTTCTCTAGCTACCGGGGAGCTGTTTTTT. The chain is built from TRBV19 and TRBJ2-2, with a possible D match to TRBD2 (5 bases). The CDR3 totals 15 residues. CDR1 LNHDA and CDR2 SQIVND come from the germline V gene (reference sequence). V gave up 1 base and J gave up 5 bases, with 11 bases separating them. Combining the CDR3 with reference TRBV19 and TRBJ2-2 gives the whole variable domain DGGITQSPKYLFRKEGQNVTLSCEQNLNHDAMYWYRQDPGQGLRLIYYSQIVNDFQKGDIAEGYSVSREKKESFPLTVTSAQKNPTAFYLCASSIGSLATGELFFGEGSRLTVL.

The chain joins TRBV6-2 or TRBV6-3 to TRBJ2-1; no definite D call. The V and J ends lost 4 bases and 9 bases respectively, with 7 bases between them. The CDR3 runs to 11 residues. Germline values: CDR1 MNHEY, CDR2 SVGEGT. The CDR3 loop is CASSFQVEQFF. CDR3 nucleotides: TGTGCCAGCAGTTTTCAGGTTGAGCAGTTCTTC.

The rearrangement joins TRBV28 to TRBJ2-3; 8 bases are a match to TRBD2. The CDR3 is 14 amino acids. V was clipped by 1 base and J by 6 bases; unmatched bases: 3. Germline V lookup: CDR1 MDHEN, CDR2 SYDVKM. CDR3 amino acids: CASSLFPGGDTQYF. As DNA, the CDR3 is TGTGCCAGCAGTTTATTTCCGGGAGGGGATACGCAGTATTTT.

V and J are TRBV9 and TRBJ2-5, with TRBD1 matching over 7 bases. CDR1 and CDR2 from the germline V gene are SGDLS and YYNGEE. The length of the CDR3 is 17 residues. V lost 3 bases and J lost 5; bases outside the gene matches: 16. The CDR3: CASSGSLETETGETQYF. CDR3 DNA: TGTGCCAGCAGCGGATCACTAGAAACCGAGACAGGGGAGACCCAGTACTTC.

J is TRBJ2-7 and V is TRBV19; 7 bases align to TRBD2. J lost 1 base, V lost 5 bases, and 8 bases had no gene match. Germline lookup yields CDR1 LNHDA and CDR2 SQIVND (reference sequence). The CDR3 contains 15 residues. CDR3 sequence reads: CASSAQPGGSYEQYF. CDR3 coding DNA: TGTGCCAGTAGTGCTCAACCGGGGGGATCCTACGAGCAGTACTTC.

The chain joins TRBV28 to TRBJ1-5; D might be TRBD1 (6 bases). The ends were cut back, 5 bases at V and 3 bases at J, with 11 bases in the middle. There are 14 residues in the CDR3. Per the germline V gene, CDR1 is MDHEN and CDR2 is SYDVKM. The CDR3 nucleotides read TGTGCCAGCAGTCTGAGGGGGATCAATCAGCCCCAGCATTTT. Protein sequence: CASSLRGINQPQHF.

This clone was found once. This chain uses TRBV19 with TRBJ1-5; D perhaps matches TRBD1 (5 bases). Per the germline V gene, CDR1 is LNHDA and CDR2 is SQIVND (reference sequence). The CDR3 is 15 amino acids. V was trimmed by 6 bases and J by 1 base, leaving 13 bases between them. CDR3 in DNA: TGTGCCAGTAGCCACAAGGGGCAGAGCAATCAGCCCCAGCATTTT. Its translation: CASSHKGQSNQPQHF. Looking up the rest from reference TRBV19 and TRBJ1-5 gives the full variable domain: DGGITQSPKYLFRKEGQNVTLSCEQNLNHDAMYWYRQDPGQGLRLIYYSQIVNDFQKGDIAEGYSVSREKKESFPLTVTSAQKNPTAFYLCASSHKGQSNQPQHFGDGTRLSIL.

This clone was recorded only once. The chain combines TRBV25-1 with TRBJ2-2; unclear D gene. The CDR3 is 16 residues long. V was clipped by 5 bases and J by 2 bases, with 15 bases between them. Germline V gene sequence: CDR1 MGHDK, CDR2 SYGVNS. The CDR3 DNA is TGTGCCAGCAGTCCCTCTTCTCCCCTCAACACCGGGGAGCTGTTTTTT. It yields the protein CASSPSSPLNTGELFF.

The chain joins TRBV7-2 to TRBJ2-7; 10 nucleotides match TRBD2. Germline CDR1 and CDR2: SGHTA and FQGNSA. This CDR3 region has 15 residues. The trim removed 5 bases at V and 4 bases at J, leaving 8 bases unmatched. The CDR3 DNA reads TGTGCCAGCAGCGTAGAAGGTAGCGGGAGGTACGAGCAGTACTTC. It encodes CASSVEGSGRYEQYF.

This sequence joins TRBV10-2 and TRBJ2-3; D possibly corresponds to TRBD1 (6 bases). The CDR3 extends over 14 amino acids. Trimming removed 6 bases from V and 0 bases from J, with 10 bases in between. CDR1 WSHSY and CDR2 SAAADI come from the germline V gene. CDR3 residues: CASSPGQSTDTQYF. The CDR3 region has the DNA TGCGCCAGCAGCCCGGGACAAAGCACAGATACGCAGTATTTT.

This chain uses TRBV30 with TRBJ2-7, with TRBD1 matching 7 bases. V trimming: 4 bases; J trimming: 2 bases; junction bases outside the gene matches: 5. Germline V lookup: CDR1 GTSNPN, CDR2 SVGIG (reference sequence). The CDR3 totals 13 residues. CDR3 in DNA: TGTGCCTGGACCTTCGGGACAGCCTACGAGCAGTACTTC. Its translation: CAWTFGTAYEQYF.